These T cell receptor beta chains were read from a single sample in a study of T cell changes during pregnancy in multiple sclerosis. Profiled with immunoSEQ multiplex PCR; TCRdb holds only in-frame clones, not every one. The profile shows under 50,000 clones, approximately 92% of them singletons. Specimen: CD8+ T cells from peripheral blood mononuclear cells, collected before pregnancy. The receptors shown here come from a female donor with multiple sclerosis, enrolled in a pregnancy study. Each CDR3 is given with its conserved first and last residue. D genes are given only for firm matches. Size tells how often a clone was seen (once, few, many) or the class of an expanded clone, and some rows leave it out.

D gene: TRBD1
J gene: TRBJ2-1
CDR3 length: 15
clone size: -
V gene: TRBV27
CDR3 DNA: TGTGCCAGCAGCAAACGACAGGGGCGGTACAATGAGCAGTTCTTC
CDR3 protein: CASSKRQGRYNEQFF

D gene: -
J gene: TRBJ2-1
CDR3 length: 14
clone size: -
V gene: TRBV27
CDR3 DNA: TGTGCCAGCAGTTTGGGGACACGACCCAATGAGCAGTTCTTC
CDR3 protein: CASSLGTRPNEQFF

D gene: -
J gene: TRBJ2-1
CDR3 length: 16
clone size: -
V gene: TRBV9
CDR3 DNA: TGTGCCAGCAGCGTAGTGGGCGGGGCAGCCTACAATGAGCAGTTCTTC
CDR3 protein: CASSVVGGAAYNEQFF

D gene: -
J gene: TRBJ1-2
CDR3 length: 10
clone size: -
V gene: TRBV28
CDR3 DNA: TGTGCCACCTACAGGGCCGGCTACACCTTC
CDR3 protein: CATYRAGYTF

D gene: TRBD1
J gene: TRBJ1-2
CDR3 length: 15
clone size: -
V gene: TRBV5-1
CDR3 DNA: TGCGCCAGCAGCCTCGGGAAGGACAGGAATTATGGCTACACCTTC
CDR3 protein: CASSLGKDRNYGYTF

D gene: TRBD2
J gene: TRBJ2-1
CDR3 length: 17
clone size: -
V gene: TRBV4-2
CDR3 DNA: TGTGCCAGCAGCCCCTATCCCAGCGGGAGGGCCTCGAATGAGCAGTTCTTC
CDR3 protein: CASSPYPSGRASNEQFF

D gene: TRBD1
J gene: TRBJ2-7
CDR3 length: 14
clone size: -
V gene: TRBV29-1
CDR3 DNA: TGCAGCGTTGAACTAGCAGGCAGGGGGTACGAGCAGTACTTC
CDR3 protein: CSVELAGRGYEQYF

D gene: -
J gene: TRBJ1-2
CDR3 length: 13
clone size: -
V gene: TRBV27
CDR3 DNA: TGTGCCAGCAGTCCCAGCGGCGCCTATGGCTACACCTTC
CDR3 protein: CASSPSGAYGYTF

D gene: -
J gene: TRBJ2-7
CDR3 length: 13
clone size: -
V gene: TRBV6-1
CDR3 DNA: TGTGCCAGCAGTGAAGGCAGATCCTACGAGCAGTACTTC
CDR3 protein: CASSEGRSYEQYF

D gene: -
J gene: TRBJ1-3
CDR3 length: 14
clone size: -
V gene: TRBV19
CDR3 DNA: TGTGCCAGTAGTATAGCAGTAACTGGAAACACCATATATTTT
CDR3 protein: CASSIAVTGNTIYF

D gene: TRBD1
J gene: TRBJ2-5
CDR3 length: 20
clone size: -
V gene: TRBV27
CDR3 DNA: TGTGCCAGCAGTTTAAGGGGCAGGGGGTCGGGTAGTCTCAAACAAGAGACCCAGTACTTC
CDR3 protein: CASSLRGRGSGSLKQETQYF

D gene: TRBD1
J gene: TRBJ2-1
CDR3 length: 14
clone size: -
V gene: TRBV9
CDR3 DNA: TGTGCCAGCAGCGTAGGGAAGGGGGCACATGAGCAGTTCTTC
CDR3 protein: CASSVGKGAHEQFF

D gene: TRBD2
J gene: TRBJ2-3
CDR3 length: 16
clone size: -
V gene: TRBV2
CDR3 DNA: TGTGCCAGCAGTGAACGGGCGGGAGCCCTCACAGATACGCAGTATTTT
CDR3 protein: CASSERAGALTDTQYF

D gene: TRBD1
J gene: TRBJ1-4
CDR3 length: 14
clone size: -
V gene: TRBV9
CDR3 DNA: TGTGCCAGCAGCGCCCAGGGGGCGAAGGAAAAACTGTTTTTT
CDR3 protein: CASSAQGAKEKLFF

D gene: -
J gene: TRBJ2-1
CDR3 length: 15
clone size: -
V gene: TRBV9
CDR3 DNA: TGTGCCAGCAGCGCCGAACTCCCCTCCTACAATGAGCAGTTCTTC
CDR3 protein: CASSAELPSYNEQFF

D gene: TRBD2
J gene: TRBJ2-1
CDR3 length: 13
clone size: once
V gene: TRBV10-2
CDR3 DNA: TGCGCCAGCAGTGAGATTCTAGCGGGAGAGCAGTTCTTC
CDR3 protein: CASSEILAGEQFF

D gene: TRBD1
J gene: TRBJ2-5
CDR3 length: 15
clone size: -
V gene: TRBV2
CDR3 DNA: TGTGCCAGCAGGACCGGGACAGGGGGGGGAGAGACCCAGTACTTC
CDR3 protein: CASRTGTGGGETQYF

D gene: -
J gene: TRBJ1-1
CDR3 length: 13
clone size: -
V gene: TRBV4-1
CDR3 DNA: TGCGCCAGCAGCCAGGACTTGGACAGAGCGGCTTTCTTT
CDR3 protein: CASSQDLDRAAFF

D gene: -
J gene: TRBJ2-5
CDR3 length: 15
clone size: once
V gene: TRBV29-1
CDR3 DNA: TGCAGCGTCTCCGGGACTGAGGACCCTCAAGAGACCCAGTACTTC
CDR3 protein: CSVSGTEDPQETQYF

D gene: -
J gene: TRBJ1-2
CDR3 length: 14
clone size: -
V gene: TRBV25-1
CDR3 DNA: TGTGCCAGCAGTGATGGGGCAAGGGATTATGGCTACACCTTC
CDR3 protein: CASSDGARDYGYTF

D gene: TRBD2
J gene: TRBJ2-3
CDR3 length: 16
clone size: -
V gene: TRBV5-4
CDR3 DNA: TGTGCCAGCAGCTTTTTCGGGAGGGAGCTTACAGATACGCAGTATTTT
CDR3 protein: CASSFFGRELTDTQYF

D gene: -
J gene: TRBJ1-6
CDR3 length: 13
clone size: -
V gene: TRBV30
CDR3 DNA: TGTGCCTGGAAGACAGGAGATAATTCACCCCTCCACTTT
CDR3 protein: CAWKTGDNSPLHF

D gene: TRBD1
J gene: TRBJ2-7
CDR3 length: 13
clone size: -
V gene: TRBV5-6
CDR3 DNA: TGTGCCAGCAGCCGGACAGGGCCCTACGAGCAGTACTTC
CDR3 protein: CASSRTGPYEQYF

D gene: TRBD1
J gene: TRBJ1-2
CDR3 length: 13
clone size: -
V gene: TRBV7-9
CDR3 DNA: TGTGCCAGCAGCCCCGGACAGGACTATGGCTACACCTTC
CDR3 protein: CASSPGQDYGYTF

D gene: TRBD2
J gene: TRBJ2-4
CDR3 length: 16
clone size: once
V gene: TRBV27
CDR3 DNA: TGTGCCAGCAGTCCCGTAGCGGGAGTAGCCAAAAACATTCAGTACTTC
CDR3 protein: CASSPVAGVAKNIQYF

D gene: TRBD2
J gene: TRBJ2-1
CDR3 length: 15
clone size: few
V gene: TRBV27
CDR3 DNA: TGTGCCAGCAGTTTGGGACTAGCGGCCTACAATGAGCAGTTCTTC
CDR3 protein: CASSLGLAAYNEQFF

D gene: -
J gene: TRBJ2-7
CDR3 length: 13
clone size: -
V gene: TRBV27
CDR3 DNA: TGTGCCAGCAGTTTTAACAGGGTGGGGGAGCAGTACTTC
CDR3 protein: CASSFNRVGEQYF

D gene: -
J gene: TRBJ2-7
CDR3 length: 12
clone size: -
V gene: TRBV9
CDR3 DNA: TGTGCCAGCAGCGGACAGAGCTACGAGCAGTACTTC
CDR3 protein: CASSGQSYEQYF

D gene: -
J gene: TRBJ2-7
CDR3 length: 13
clone size: -
V gene: TRBV9
CDR3 DNA: TGTGCCAGCAGCGTAGGGGACTCCAACGAGCAGTACTTC
CDR3 protein: CASSVGDSNEQYF

D gene: -
J gene: TRBJ1-1
CDR3 length: 13
clone size: once
V gene: TRBV5-6
CDR3 DNA: TGTGCCAGCAGCTCCGGACAGAAGACTGAAGCTTTCTTT
CDR3 protein: CASSSGQKTEAFF

D gene: -
J gene: TRBJ1-5
CDR3 length: 17
clone size: -
V gene: TRBV5-5
CDR3 DNA: TGTGCCAGCAGCCCTAACCCCCGGACAGATAGCAATCAGCCCCAGCATTTT
CDR3 protein: CASSPNPRTDSNQPQHF

D gene: TRBD1
J gene: TRBJ2-7
CDR3 length: 16
clone size: -
V gene: TRBV27
CDR3 DNA: TGTGCCAGCATGAGCCTGACAGGGGGCCTAAGAAACGAGCAGTACTTC
CDR3 protein: CASMSLTGGLRNEQYF

D gene: TRBD1
J gene: TRBJ2-7
CDR3 length: 12
clone size: -
V gene: TRBV28
CDR3 DNA: TGTGCCAGCAGTTCCAGGGGGTACGAGCAGTACTTC
CDR3 protein: CASSSRGYEQYF

D gene: TRBD1
J gene: TRBJ1-1
CDR3 length: 16
clone size: -
V gene: TRBV11-3
CDR3 DNA: TGTGCCAGCAGCTCGGGACAGGTCAAGATGAACACTGAAGCTTTCTTT
CDR3 protein: CASSSGQVKMNTEAFF

D gene: -
J gene: TRBJ2-2
CDR3 length: 13
clone size: -
V gene: TRBV7-9
CDR3 DNA: TGTGCCTCCAGGGCGGCGAACACCGGGGAGCTGTTTTTT
CDR3 protein: CASRAANTGELFF

D gene: -
J gene: TRBJ2-7
CDR3 length: 15
clone size: -
V gene: TRBV27
CDR3 DNA: TGTGCCAGCAGTTTACGGGGTGGCGGAACCTACGAGCAGTACTTC
CDR3 protein: CASSLRGGGTYEQYF

D gene: TRBD1
J gene: TRBJ1-1
CDR3 length: 16
clone size: -
V gene: TRBV7-3
CDR3 DNA: TGTGCCAGCAGCCAAATAGGGGGACAGGGGAACACTGAAGCTTTCTTT
CDR3 protein: CASSQIGGQGNTEAFF

D gene: TRBD1
J gene: TRBJ2-7
CDR3 length: 15
clone size: -
V gene: TRBV7-9
CDR3 DNA: TGTGCCAGCAGCGGGACAGGGGGCTCGCCCTACGAGCAGTACTTC
CDR3 protein: CASSGTGGSPYEQYF

D gene: -
J gene: TRBJ2-7
CDR3 length: 14
clone size: -
V gene: TRBV6-5
CDR3 DNA: TGTGCCAGCAGTTACTCGCTGGACTACACGGAGCAGTACTTC
CDR3 protein: CASSYSLDYTEQYF

D gene: TRBD1
J gene: TRBJ1-2
CDR3 length: 13
clone size: once
V gene: TRBV7-2
CDR3 DNA: TGTGCCAGCAGCTGGACAGGGAAGGATGGCTACACCTTC
CDR3 protein: CASSWTGKDGYTF

D gene: TRBD1
J gene: TRBJ1-6
CDR3 length: 14
clone size: -
V gene: TRBV27
CDR3 DNA: TGTGCCAGCAGTGCGGACAGGGCTAATTCACCCCTCCACTTT
CDR3 protein: CASSADRANSPLHF

D gene: -
J gene: TRBJ2-7
CDR3 length: 13
clone size: -
V gene: TRBV27
CDR3 DNA: TGTGCCAGCAGTTTGGGAAGGGGCTACGAGCAGTACTTC
CDR3 protein: CASSLGRGYEQYF

D gene: -
J gene: TRBJ1-2
CDR3 length: 15
clone size: -
V gene: TRBV9
CDR3 DNA: TGTGCCAGCAGCGCCCCCTCTAACAGGGTAAATGGCTACACCTTC
CDR3 protein: CASSAPSNRVNGYTF

D gene: TRBD1
J gene: TRBJ1-1
CDR3 length: 15
clone size: few
V gene: TRBV9
CDR3 DNA: TGTGCCAGCAGCGCCCGACAGGGGGGGAACACTGAAGCTTTCTTT
CDR3 protein: CASSARQGGNTEAFF

D gene: TRBD2
J gene: TRBJ2-1
CDR3 length: 15
clone size: -
V gene: TRBV6-5
CDR3 DNA: TGTGCCAGCAGTTACTCACTAGCGGACCACAATGAGCAGTTCTTC
CDR3 protein: CASSYSLADHNEQFF